The rows below give T cell receptor beta chains drawn from one sample of a study of beta chain features in type 1 diabetes. Here immunoSEQ multiplex PCR was the method, and the copy in TCRdb shows in-frame clones only, minus some. The sample lists under 350,000 clones; 24% were seen once. Sample: naive CD4+ T cells from blood. The origin of the receptors is a woman aged 25 to 39 with type 1 diabetes. CDR3s leave out the opening cysteine and the closing phenylalanine or tryptophan.

>TRBJ2-1|TRBV7-2
ASSLSAGGGNNEQF
>TRBJ1-2|TRBV2
ASDGQGSYGYT
>TRBJ2-1|TRBV30
AWTSGSYEQF
>TRBJ1-2|TRBV7-3
ASSSQGQGRYT
>TRBJ1-1|TRBV29-1
SVVGQINTEAF
>TRBJ2-3|TRBV4-2
ASSQRMNGLTDTQY
>TRBJ1-1|TRBV7-3
ASSSGQGATEAF
>TRBJ1-3|TRBV30
AWSRDSSGNTIY
>TRBJ1-1|TRBV18
ASSPGQGSGTEAF
>TRBJ2-7|TRBV19
ASGAGGYEQY
>TRBJ1-1|TRBV18
ASSLYPPQGNTEAF
>TRBJ1-1|TRBV29-1
SAEGQTNTEAF
>TRBJ2-2|TRBV7-8
ASSLRRLADNTGELF
>TRBJ2-7|TRBV5-1
ASRWGDSYEQY
>TRBJ2-3|TRBV7-8
ASSLDYLGPDTQY
>TRBJ2-3|TRBV9
ASSVGLAGGDTQY
>TRBJ2-1|TRBV5-1
ASSLVAGGPGEQF
>TRBJ2-1|TRBV7-7
ASSSTGLIYNEQF
>TRBJ2-3|TRBV27
ASSLTSASTDTQY
>TRBJ1-1|TRBV29-1
SVVLQMNTEAF
>TRBJ1-5|TRBV19
ASSTGQGGQPQH
>TRBJ1-2|TRBV29-1
SVAGTNNYGYT
>TRBJ1-1|TRBV4-2
ASSLLPAGSPNTEAF
>TRBJ2-1|TRBV29-1
SGGTPYNEQF
>TRBJ2-1|TRBV4-1
ASSQSETGSYNEQF
>TRBJ2-7|TRBV14
ASSHFWTGGNEQY
>TRBJ2-2|TRBV7-2
ARGFNTGELF
>TRBJ2-5|TRBV28
ATSTGQGPQETQY
>TRBJ2-1|TRBV30
AWSTDSQNEQF
>TRBJ2-5|TRBV28
ASRLGGETQY
>TRBJ2-1|TRBV30
AWSVTGDEQF
>TRBJ2-1|TRBV30
AWSVGLAGSYNEQF
>TRBJ2-3|TRBV27
ASSFADRTDTQY
>TRBJ2-3|TRBV5-1
ASRSGTRGGTDTQY
>TRBJ2-7|TRBV10-3
AISDRLDYEQY